These 32 T cell receptor beta chains share one sample of origin, sequenced in a study of blood T cell repertoires in COVID-19. Assay used: immunoSEQ multiplex PCR; TCRdb lists only in-frame clones, some missing. The profile shows about 300,000 clones, under 90% of them singletons. Input material: PBMCs or T cells enriched from blood (not recorded which). The origin of the receptors is a woman aged 45-59 years who had been exposed to COVID-19.

The chain uses TRBV28 and TRBJ1-6; 8 nucleotides line up with TRBD1. The CDR3 totals 14 residues. Germline CDR1 MDHEN, CDR2 SYDVKM. V was pared by 8 bases and J by 9 bases, with 9 bases of the junction left unmatched. The CDR3 spells CASRDRFAGSPLHF. For the CDR3, the DNA is TGTGCCAGCCGGGACAGGTTCGCTGGTTCACCCCTCCACTTT.

In nucleotides, the CDR3 is TGTGCCAGCTCACTGACTAGCGGGGGTTTGGAGACCCAGTACTTC. It translates to CASSLTSGGLETQYF. The chain uses TRBV18 and TRBJ2-5; 12 bases fit TRBD2. From germline, CDR1 is KGHSH and CDR2 LQKENI. V lost 4 bases to trimming and J lost 5 bases; unmatched junction nucleotides: 5. CDR3 length: 15 residues.

The chain couples TRBV18 to TRBJ1-5, with D maybe TRBD1 (6 bases). Deletions cut 6 bases from V and 3 bases from J, with 15 bases between. Per germline, CDR1 KGHSH and CDR2 LQKENI. The CDR3 length is 15 residues. The CDR3 DNA follows: TGTGCCAGCTCCGAGGACAGCCTAAACAATCAGCCCCAGCATTTT. As protein: CASSEDSLNNQPQHF.

This rearrangement joins TRBV4-1 to TRBJ1-6; possible D gene TRBD1, 5 bases. There are 15 residues in the CDR3. V lost 4 bases, J lost 3 bases, and 10 bases lay in between. Germline CDR1 reads MGHRA; CDR2 reads YSYEKL. The chain's CDR3 is CASSREDSYNSPLHF. The CDR3 DNA reads as TGCGCCAGCAGCCGAGAAGACAGCTATAATTCACCCCTCCACTTT.

The chain combines TRBV5-1 with TRBJ1-5; D unclear. CDR3 length: 15 residues. V was cut by 0 bases and J by 9 bases, with 16 bases left in between. Germline lookup yields CDR1 SGHRS and CDR2 YFSETQ. CDR3 DNA sequence: TGCGCCAGCAGCTTGGACACATTCTCCTCCACGCCCCAGCATTTT. It encodes CASSLDTFSSTPQHF. Complete variable domain (other parts from reference TRBV5-1 and TRBJ1-5): KAGVTQTPRYLIKTRGQQVTLSCSPISGHRSVSWYQQTPGQGLQFLFEYFSETQRNKGNFPGRFSGRQFSNSRSEMNVSTLELGDSALYLCASSLDTFSSTPQHFGDGTRLSIL.

The CDR3 DNA is TGTGCCAGTAGTATCATGGGGGGACGGGATCAGCCCCAGCATTTT. Its protein product is CASSIMGGRDQPQHF. J is TRBJ1-5 and V is TRBV19; tentative D call: TRBD1 (5 bases). The germline V and J ends were trimmed by 3 bases and 5 bases, with 14 bases remaining between them. CDR3 length equals 15 residues. Germline V gene sequence: CDR1 LNHDA, CDR2 SQIVND (reference sequence).

The chain links TRBV9 to TRBJ1-3; possible D gene TRBD1, 6 bases. Germline-derived CDR1 and CDR2 are SGDLS and YYNGEE. V lost 3 bases and J lost 7, with 17 bases in between. The length of the CDR3 is 15 residues. CDR3 loop: CASSGAGALGNTIYF. DNA for the CDR3: TGTGCCAGCAGCGGAGCGGGGGCCCTCGGGAACACCATATATTTT.

This clone was detected once. The CDR3 sequence: CAISVAENYYGYTF. Here the CDR3 DNA reads TGTGCCATCAGTGTTGCGGAAAATTACTATGGCTACACCTTC. This chain joins TRBV10-3 and TRBJ1-2; D remains unclear. This CDR3 is 14 amino acids long. CDR1 is ENHRY and CDR2 is SYGVKD in the germline V gene. The germline V and J ends were trimmed by 4 bases and 3 bases, with 12 bases remaining between them.

CDR3 protein: CASSLRLTADQPQHF. As DNA, the CDR3 is TGTGCCAGCAGCTTGCGGTTGACGGCCGATCAGCCCCAGCATTTT. V usage is TRBV7-2 and J usage is TRBJ1-5; D unclear. The CDR3 loop spans 15 amino acids. V gave up 3 bases and J gave up 5 bases, with 14 bases separating them. Per germline, CDR1 SGHTA and CDR2 FQGNSA. The full variable domain, rest sourced from reference TRBV7-2 and TRBJ1-5, is GAGVSQSPSNKVTEKGKDVELRCDPISGHTALYWYRQSLGQGLEFLIYFQGNSAPDKSGLPSDRFSAERTGGSVSTLTIQRTQQEDSAVYLCASSLRLTADQPQHFGDGTRLSIL.

This chain links TRBV15 with TRBJ2-7; weak D call: TRBD2 (6 bases). Germline CDR1 reads LNHNV; CDR2 reads YYDKDF (reference sequence). CDR3 length equals 20 residues. Between the trimmed V and J ends, which lost 1 base and 0 bases, there was a span of 25 bases. CDR3: CATSRGGGLTSGRSSYEQYF. In nucleotides, the CDR3 is TGTGCCACCAGCAGAGGAGGAGGACTTACCAGTGGGAGGAGCTCCTACGAGCAGTACTTC.

CDR3 residues: CASRQTNTGELFF. CDR3 DNA: TGTGCCAGCAGACAGACGAACACCGGGGAGCTGTTTTTT. This chain joins TRBV6-5 and TRBJ2-2, with D unclear. CDR1 is MNHEY and CDR2 is SVGAGI in the germline V gene. V lost 6 bases, J lost 0 bases, and 5 bases lay in between. This CDR3 region has 13 residues.

The chain is built from TRBV6-5 and TRBJ1-1, with a possible D match to TRBD1 (5 bases). CDR3 length: 14 residues. CDR1 and CDR2 (germline): MNHEY, SVGAGI. With 6 bases removed from V and 0 bases from J, the gap between germline ends came to 11 bases. The CDR3 sequence is CASSQTDMNTEAFF. The CDR3 nucleotides read TGTGCCAGCAGCCAGACAGATATGAACACTGAAGCTTTCTTT.

V usage is TRBV28 and J usage is TRBJ1-5, with 7 bases that match TRBD1. With V trimmed by 7 bases and J by 2 bases, 5 bases remained unmatched. The germline V gene encodes CDR1 MDHEN and CDR2 SYDVKM. The CDR3 spans 14 residues. CDR3 sequence (DNA): TGTGCCAGCAACTCAGGGACAGGCAATCAGCCCCAGCATTTT. It codes for CASNSGTGNQPQHF.

This sequence joins TRBV7-9 and TRBJ2-7; 9 bases line up with TRBD1. This CDR3 is 18 amino acids long. Germline V gives CDR1 SEHNR, CDR2 FQNEAQ (reference sequence). Trimming took 4 bases from V and 4 from J; bases not matched to a gene: 17. CDR3 bases: TGTGCCAGCAGCTCCCCCTCCCCCTCGACAGGGGGAATTTACGAGCAGTACTTC. Residues: CASSSPSPSTGGIYEQYF.

The rearrangement joins TRBV2 to TRBJ2-3, with 7 positions matching TRBD1. CDR3 length: 16 residues. Germline values: CDR1 SNHLY, CDR2 FYNNEI. Losses at the gene ends were 5 bases for V and 0 bases for J; bases not matched to a gene: 8. The CDR3 is CASSLTGSRSTDTQYF. DNA for the CDR3: TGTGCCAGCAGTTTGACAGGGTCCCGCAGCACAGATACGCAGTATTTT.

The chain joins TRBV27 to TRBJ1-1; no reliable D call. This CDR3 region has 15 residues. The V gene's germline CDR1 is MNHEY and CDR2 SMNVEV (reference sequence). Trimming removed 0 bases from V and 0 bases from J, with 8 bases in between. The CDR3 DNA is TGTGCCAGCAGTTTATCCGGGTGGATGAACACTGAAGCTTTCTTT. Residues: CASSLSGWMNTEAFF.

The V gene is TRBV2, the J gene TRBJ2-2; 8 bases map to TRBD1. V lost 3 bases, J lost 4 bases, and 4 bases stayed unmatched. The CDR3 length is 15 residues. CDR1 and CDR2 from the germline V gene are SNHLY and FYNNEI. The CDR3 loop reads CASSEGQAATGELFF. The CDR3 region has the DNA TGTGCCAGCAGTGAGGGACAGGCAGCCACCGGGGAGCTGTTTTTT.

The rearrangement joins TRBV10-3 to TRBJ2-1; 12 bases map to TRBD2. The CDR3 consists of 15 residues. With V trimmed by 3 bases and J by 7 bases, 4 bases remained unmatched. Germline V gene lookup returns CDR1 ENHRY and CDR2 SYGVKD. For the CDR3, the DNA is TGTGCCATCAGTGAAGGGCTAGCGGGGGGGAATGAGCAGTTCTTC. Translation gives CAISEGLAGGNEQFF.

The rearrangement links TRBV5-1 to TRBJ1-4; a weak D match, TRBD1 (6 bases). The V gene lost 5 bases and the J gene lost 0 bases, with 11 bases spanning the gap. Germline CDR1 reads SGHRS; CDR2 reads YFSETQ. The CDR3 contains 15 residues. The CDR3 protein is CASRLDSATNEKLFF. The CDR3 DNA reads TGCGCCAGCAGACTGGACAGCGCAACTAATGAAAAACTGTTTTTT.

The rearrangement links TRBV19 to TRBJ1-4; 9 bases fit TRBD1. Germline V gives CDR1 LNHDA, CDR2 SQIVND (reference sequence). The CDR3 loop spans 16 amino acids. V gave up 1 base and J gave up 8 bases; unmatched junction bases: 8. CDR3 DNA: TGTGCCAGTAGTATAGGGCGACAGGGGGTCGGAGAAAAACTGTTTTTT. It encodes CASSIGRQGVGEKLFF.

The chain recombines TRBV19 with TRBJ2-7; D perhaps matches TRBD1 (6 bases). V lost 3 bases and J lost 0, with 9 bases in between. The CDR3 runs to 14 residues. Germline loops: CDR1 LNHDA, CDR2 SQIVND (reference sequence). Here the CDR3 DNA reads TGTGCCAGTAGTATGGGGACATACTCCTACGAGCAGTACTTC. Its protein product is CASSMGTYSYEQYF.

This chain joins TRBV28 and TRBJ1-2, with 7 bases matching TRBD1. Losses at the gene ends were 5 bases for V and 8 bases for J; bases not matched to a gene: 5. This CDR3 has 12 amino acids. Germline V gives CDR1 MDHEN, CDR2 SYDVKM. The CDR3 loop reads CASSDRVGGYTF. Written as DNA, the CDR3 is TGTGCCAGCAGTGACAGGGTCGGGGGCTACACCTTC.

This chain links TRBV18 with TRBJ1-2; no firm D call. Looked up from germline, CDR1 is KGHSH and CDR2 is LQKENI. With 2 bases removed from V and 4 bases from J, the gap between germline ends came to 11 bases. CDR3 length: 14 residues. DNA for the CDR3: TGTGCCAGCTCACCAGGAGCAGAATCCTATGGCTACACCTTC. Protein sequence: CASSPGAESYGYTF.

This clone was found once. V usage is TRBV6-2 or TRBV6-3 and J usage is TRBJ1-5, with a possible D match to TRBD1 (6 bases). V was trimmed by 6 bases and J by 7 bases, leaving 19 bases between them. CDR1 is MNHEY, CDR2 SVGEGT, per germline. CDR3 length equals 15 residues. The CDR3 loop is CASSSRGARGQPQHF. CDR3 coding DNA: TGTGCCAGCAGCTCCCGGGGGGCGAGGGGGCAGCCCCAGCATTTT.

This clone was found a few times. This chain joins TRBV5-4 and TRBJ1-4; D remains ambiguous. Germline values: CDR1 SGHNT, CDR2 YYREEE (reference sequence). CDR3 length equals 14 residues. V was clipped by 1 base and J by 8 bases, with 12 bases between them. The CDR3 region is CASSLKWGEEKLFF. The CDR3 DNA is TGTGCCAGCAGCTTGAAGTGGGGAGAGGAAAAACTGTTTTTT.

V gene TRBV11-2 combines with J gene TRBJ2-7, with D maybe TRBD2 (6 bases). Germline assignment: CDR1 SGHAT and CDR2 FQNNGV. CDR3 length equals 16 residues. V was pared by 5 bases and J by 5 bases, with 22 bases between. This CDR3 reads CASSPKLVVAGNEQYF. The CDR3 DNA reads TGTGCCAGCAGCCCAAAACTCGTGGTCGCGGGAAACGAGCAGTACTTC.

The chain employs TRBV19 and TRBJ1-2; tentative D call: TRBD1 (5 bases). Germline V CDR1 and CDR2: LNHDA, SQIVND (reference sequence). Trimming removed 7 bases at V and 1 base at J, with 19 bases between. The length of the CDR3 is 16 residues. In DNA form, the CDR3 reads TGTGCCAGTACCCTCGGGGGTCAGGGTGTTAACTATGGCTACACCTTC. This encodes CASTLGGQGVNYGYTF.

V and J are TRBV20-1 and TRBJ2-1, with TRBD1 identical over 8 bases. The CDR3 spans 11 residues. Germline CDR1 and CDR2: DFQATT and SNEGSKA (reference sequence). V shed 2 bases, J shed 15 bases, and the junction held 6 bases outside the gene matches. This chain's CDR3 is CSARPGDRWFF. Written as DNA, the CDR3 is TGCAGTGCTAGACCAGGGGACAGGTGGTTCTTC.

This clone came up a few times. CDR3 sequence (DNA): TGTGCCAGCAGCCGCCGTGGCGGGGGGGACCACAATGAGCAGTTCTTC. This codes for CASSRRGGGDHNEQFF. The genes are TRBV7-6 and TRBJ2-1; TRBD2 agrees at 9 bases. The CDR3 contains 16 residues. The V and J ends lost 5 bases and 5 bases, in that order; junction bases with no gene match: 10. Germline lookup yields CDR1 SGHVS and CDR2 FNYEAQ.

V and J are TRBV28 and TRBJ1-1; TRBD1 might be the D (6 bases). This CDR3 region has 14 residues. V shed 2 bases and J shed 6 bases, with 13 bases lying between them. CDR1 is MDHEN and CDR2 is SYDVKM in the germline V gene. The CDR3 loop reads CASSLQGGGPEAFF. For the CDR3, the DNA is TGTGCCAGCAGTTTACAAGGGGGGGGGCCTGAAGCTTTCTTT.

This clone has a handful of counts. The rearrangement joins TRBV28 to TRBJ1-2; 9 positions match TRBD1. This CDR3 comprises 17 residues. The V gene end was trimmed by 3 bases and the J gene end by 2 bases; junction bases not matched to a gene: 10. From germline, CDR1 is MDHEN and CDR2 SYDVKM. The CDR3 bases are TGTGCCAGCAGTTTCGGGACAGGGACGAATATAAACTATGGCTACACCTTC. This gives the protein CASSFGTGTNINYGYTF.

This clone was seen more than once but under ten times. The chain combines TRBV3-1 (or the pseudogene TRBV3-2) with TRBJ1-2, with 7 bases identical to TRBD1. The ends lost 5 bases at V and 4 bases at J; junction bases unmatched: 7. CDR1 and CDR2 (germline): LGHDT, YNNKEL (reference sequence). CDR3 length: 14 amino acids. The CDR3 coding sequence is TGTGCCAGCAGCATAACGACAGGGTCCTATGGCTACACCTTC. This sequence encodes CASSITTGSYGYTF.